This T cell receptor beta chain was found in a study of T cell responses to AZD1222 COVID-19 vaccine. V was shortened by 4 bases and J by 10 bases, with 20 bases between the two germline ends. The length of the CDR3 is 15 residues. Looked up from germline, CDR1 is SEHNR and CDR2 is FQNEAQ (reference sequence). Profiled with immunoSEQ multiplex PCR; TCRdb holds only in-frame clones, not every one. Of 65,000 to 85,000 clones in the sample, roughly 90% were seen once. The chain employs TRBV7-9 and TRBJ2-1; perhaps TRBD2 as D (5 bases). Specimen: peripheral blood, collected on day 0 of AZD1222 vaccination. The sequence was collected from an adult in good health. CDR3 amino acids: CASSSRTGNGQEQFF. CDR3 nucleotides: TGTGCCAGCAGCTCGCGGACGGGAAATGGGCAGGAGCAGTTCTTC.